The clone carrying this T cell receptor (beta chain) was seen more than once but under ten times. Its antigen is as yet unknown. This entry belongs to a study of cytomegalovirus exposure and HLA in healthy donors. Study observations and caveats: Data from an earlier analysis indicated that most TCR beta V segments were productive either about 90% or about 30% of the time. TCR beta sequences reportedly predicted most subjects' HLA-A and HLA-B alleles accurately. Serostatus for CMV was the only available immune exposure information. TCR beta chain V- and J-gene trimming was linked, in a later analysis, to a missense variant in DCLRE1C.

CDR1 and CDR2 from the germline V gene are ENHRY and SYGVKD. The length of the CDR3 is 14 residues. V lost 0 bases and J 8 bases, leaving 10 bases between the germline ends. The PCR ran on 60 Vbeta and 13 Jbeta primers. Here immunoSEQ multiplex PCR was the method, and the copy in TCRdb shows in-frame clones only, minus some. The sample has some 200,000 clones, 65% to 80% seen once. The receptor was derived from a man in his forties in good health and CMV-seronegative. Sequenced sample: PBMCs. The chain recombines TRBV10-3 with TRBJ2-2, with a tentative D call TRBD2 (5 bases). The CDR3 sequence is CAISESNGGGELFF. CDR3 DNA: TGTGCCATCAGTGAGTCGAATGGCGGGGGGGAGCTGTTTTTT.